A selection of T cell receptor beta chains follows, all from one sample in a study of T-cell reconstitution after alpha-beta-depleted transplantation in children. TCRdb used MiXCR to reprocess the PCR reads, holding one entry per CDR3 protein. The table has around 380,000 distinct CDR3 sequences, approximately 11% seen once. Sequenced here: PBMCs from the stem cell graft donor, sampled from the stem cell graft. The receptors originated from a human donor who donated a stem cell graft to a child with acute myeloid leukemia. Each CDR3 is given with its conserved first and last residue. The D gene is left open where the match is weak. Some rows mark clone size as missing; the rest say once, few, many or name a class of expanded clone.

j_call | d_call | clone_size | v_call | cdr3_nt | cdr3_aa
TRBJ2-2 | . | . | TRBV6-1 | TGTGCCAGCGGCCTGTCGGCCGGGGAGCTGTTTTTT | CASGLSAGELFF
TRBJ2-1 | TRBD2 | many | TRBV20-1 | TGCAGTGCTGTAGGGACTAGCGGGATCAATGAGCAGTTCTTC | CSAVGTSGINEQFF
TRBJ1-1 | . | . | TRBV12-5 | TGTGCTAGTGGTCCTGCCCGTGGACAGAACACTGAAGCTTTCTTT | CASGPARGQNTEAFF
TRBJ2-1 | TRBD2 | many | TRBV5-1 | TGCGCCAGCAGCTTGGGGGCTAGCGGAAACAATGAGCAGTTCTTC | CASSLGASGNNEQFF
TRBJ1-1 | TRBD1 | . | TRBV30 | TGTGCCTGGAGTTCTTGGGGACAGGGGGGCACTGAAGCTTTCTTT | CAWSSWGQGGTEAFF
TRBJ1-5 | . | few | TRBV5-6 | TGTGCCAGCAGCTTCGGGTCAGGGAATCAGCCCCAGCATTTT | CASSFGSGNQPQHF
TRBJ2-7 | TRBD2 | many | TRBV27 | TGTGCCAGCAGTTCCCGGACTAGCGGGAGTTACGAGCAGTACTTC | CASSSRTSGSYEQYF
TRBJ1-1 | . | few | TRBV12-3/TRBV12-4 | TGTGCCAGCAGTTTAGCCGGGACACGCTCTGGCGCTTTCTTT | CASSLAGTRSGAFF
TRBJ2-6 | . | few | TRBV20-1 | TGCAGTGCCAAGGGGGCTGGGGCCAACGTCCTGACTTTC | CSAKGAGANVLTF
TRBJ1-2 | TRBD1 | few | TRBV5-1 | TGCGCCAGCAGCATTGGACAGGGGGAATATGGCTACACCTTC | CASSIGQGEYGYTF
TRBJ2-2 | TRBD1 | few | TRBV7-2 | TGTGCCAGCAGCTCATCCGGACAGGTCTCCGGGGAGCTGTTTTTT | CASSSSGQVSGELFF
TRBJ1-2 | . | few | TRBV10-3 | TGTGCCATCAGTGAGTCAATAGGGGACTATGGCTACACCTTC | CAISESIGDYGYTF
TRBJ1-1 | . | . | TRBV12-3/TRBV12-4 | TGTGCCAGCAGTTCCAACTACCCTGAAGCTTTCTTT | CASSSNYPEAFF
TRBJ1-4 | . | . | TRBV29-1 | TGCAGCGTTGATCCCGGGTTTAATGAAAAACTGTTTTTT | CSVDPGFNEKLFF
TRBJ2-1 | . | . | TRBV5-1 | TGCGCCAGCAGCTTGTTTGGCAGAAGTGCCTCCTACAATGAGCAGTTCTTC | CASSLFGRSASYNEQFF
TRBJ1-1 | . | few | TRBV20-1 | TGCAGTGCGAGGGTCCGCGGCACTGAAGCTTTCTTT | CSARVRGTEAFF
TRBJ2-1 | TRBD2 | many | TRBV7-2 | TGTGCCAGCAGCTTAGCATCCACGGCTAGCGGGAGAGAAAATGAGCAGTTCTTC | CASSLASTASGRENEQFF
TRBJ1-1 | TRBD1 | many | TRBV10-3 | TGTGCCATCAGTGCAAACAGGGGTGGTACTGAAGCTTTCTTT | CAISANRGGTEAFF
TRBJ1-2 | . | few | TRBV6-5 | TGTGCCAGCAGTTACTCCTTCCCTAGACAGGCCGGGGCGTATGGCTACACCTTC | CASSYSFPRQAGAYGYTF
TRBJ2-2 | . | few | TRBV14 | TGTGCCAGCAGCCAAGAATGGGGTACCGGGGAGCTGTTTTTT | CASSQEWGTGELFF